Below, one T cell receptor (beta chain) is given with its context. The target antigen is unknown. This CDR3 region has 14 residues. Germline V gene lookup returns CDR1 MNHEY and CDR2 SVGAGI. TRB cDNA libraries were made by UMI-labeled 5' RACE. TCRdb reprocessed the 5' RACE reads and keeps a single row for each CDR3 protein, giving no DNA. The sample has under 60,000 distinct CDR3 sequences. These data belong to a study of CXCR3-negative and CXCR3-positive naive CD8 T cells. Study-wide results and caveats: The TRB CDR3s that CXCR3-positive naive cells carried were more hydrophobic than those of CXCR3-negative naive cells.

The source is a human donor in good health. Some clones in this sample may be carry-over from other donors' samples. The chain employs TRBV6-5 and TRBJ1-1. Sequenced sample: naive CXCR3+ CD8+ T cells from blood. Subset described: CD45RO-CCR7+CD27+CD95- naive CD8+ T cells expressing CXCR3 (TNR3+). This CDR3 reads CASSTGTAGMGAFF.